The subject of this entry is one T cell receptor beta chain. This entry is derived from a study of OX40 agonist ivuxolimab in advanced cancers. Germline V lookup: CDR1 SGHRS, CDR2 YFSETQ. Trimming at V came to 0 bases and at J to 1 base, leaving 0 bases not matched to a gene. The CDR3 contains 15 residues. Clones were read by immunoSEQ multiplex PCR, and TCRdb kept only the in-frame ones, dropping some. The repertoire consists of under 65,000 clones, with about 88% occurring once and the leading ten covering 0.76%. J is TRBJ2-5 and V is TRBV5-1; TRBD1 agrees at 10 bases. The clonotype comes from an adult with an advanced solid tumor such as melanoma, head and neck, liver or kidney cancer. The source material was CD4+ or CD8+ T cells sorted from blood, sampled in a trial of the OX40 agonist ivuxolimab. The CDR3 region is CASSLGTGGQETQYF. CDR3 sequence (DNA): TGCGCCAGCAGCTTGGGGACAGGGGGCCAAGAGACCCAGTACTTC.